This T cell receptor beta chain was observed in a study of cytomegalovirus exposure and HLA in healthy donors. Across the study: Prior work identified about 120 million unique TCR beta sequences in 150 million to 200 million T cells.

Germline V gene sequence: CDR1 SEHNR, CDR2 FQNEAQ (reference sequence). The CDR3 sequence is 15 residues long. V lost 1 base to trimming and J lost 6 bases, with 15 bases between them. Study results and caveats: A later analysis showed that HLA-associated TCR beta chains had undergone more clonal expansion than equally common others. It was approximately 170 TCR beta chains that were listed as cytomegalovirus-associated.

Comment on this clone: As yet, its antigen is unknown.

PCR involved 60 Vbeta and 13 Jbeta primers. Produced via immunoSEQ multiplex PCR; TCRdb's table is partial and in-frame only. The sample has 200,000 to 250,000 clones; around four fifths are singletons. This clonotype was obtained from a woman between 40 and 55 years old in good health and CMV-seronegative. The chain is built from TRBV7-9 and TRBJ1-2; D not certain. Source material: PBMCs. CDR3 sequence: CASSLGLLGVDGYTF. The CDR3 DNA reads as TGTGCCAGCAGCTTAGGGTTGTTGGGCGTGGATGGCTACACCTTC.